The 17 T cell receptor beta chains below all came from one sample that was sequenced in a study of blood T cell repertoires in COVID-19 (dated by TCRdb to 2018 to 2021). The library was produced with the immunoSEQ multiplex PCR assay. TCRdb took over this immuneACCESS table, retaining in-frame rearrangements with V and J assigned. Such tables are incomplete; in checked studies, under half of the missing clones stem from an unresolved V gene, and the remainder is unexplained. A total of some 50,000 clones appear in this sample, approximately 80% of them only once. The leading ten clones occupy 15% to 20% of the sample. Sequencing was performed on peripheral blood. The origin of the receptors is a human donor with active or convalescent COVID-19. The donor label of this sample is uncertain.

J is TRBJ2-1 and V is TRBV24-1; D is perhaps TRBD2 (6 bases). This CDR3 region has 17 residues. Trimming left V 1 base short and J 0 bases short, with 12 bases between. CDR1 is KGHDR, CDR2 SFDVKD, per germline. CDR3 in amino acids: CATSDLVGGFSYNEQFF. CDR3 nucleotides: TGTGCCACCAGTGATTTAGTCGGGGGATTCTCCTACAATGAGCAGTTCTTC.

In its sample, this clone was seen a few times. The rearrangement uses TRBV24-1 and TRBJ2-2; 8 bases map to TRBD1. After removal of 5 bases from V and 3 bases from J, the junction contained 7 bases not matched to a gene. Germline V gives CDR1 KGHDR, CDR2 SFDVKD. The CDR3 sequence is 16 residues long. The CDR3 reads CATSASGGPDTGELFF. CDR3 DNA: TGTGCCACCAGTGCCTCAGGGGGCCCGGACACCGGGGAGCTGTTTTTT.

This clone was counted a single time. The chain joins TRBV5-1 to TRBJ1-2, with 10 bases lining up with TRBD1. Germline V lookup: CDR1 SGHRS, CDR2 YFSETQ. The J segment lost 6 bases and the V segment lost 0 bases, leaving 5 bases of the junction unmatched. CDR3 size: 15 residues. The CDR3 sequence is CASSLVRTGGDGYTF. CDR3 in DNA: TGCGCCAGCAGCTTGGTACGGACAGGGGGGGATGGCTACACCTTC.

This chain links TRBV5-4 with TRBJ2-2; 11 nucleotides match TRBD2. J gave up 8 bases and V 1 base, and 7 bases lay outside the gene matches. Germline V lookup: CDR1 SGHNT, CDR2 YYREEE (reference sequence). The CDR3 runs 16 residues. The CDR3 region has the DNA TGTGCCAGCAGCTTGCGGCTAGCGGGAGGCCGTGGGGAGCTGTTTTTT. Translation: CASSLRLAGGRGELFF.

The chain employs TRBV9 and TRBJ1-1, with 8 nucleotides matching TRBD1. Germline V gives CDR1 SGDLS, CDR2 YYNGEE. The V gene end was trimmed by 4 bases and the J gene end by 11 bases; junction bases not matched to a gene: 10. The CDR3 loop spans 13 amino acids. Here the CDR3 reads CASSSSGGALAFF. As DNA, the CDR3 is TGTGCCAGCAGCTCATCAGGGGGCGCATTGGCTTTCTTT.

This clone was detected only a few times. The gene calls are TRBV9 and TRBJ2-3; TRBD2 agrees at 12 bases. The J segment lost 4 bases and the V segment lost 3 bases, leaving 0 bases of the junction unmatched. The V gene's germline CDR1 is SGDLS and CDR2 YYNGEE. The CDR3 has 14 residues. CDR3 in amino acids: CASSASGRADTQYF. The DNA of the CDR3 is TGTGCCAGCAGCGCTAGCGGGAGGGCAGATACGCAGTATTTT.

The chain couples TRBV7-2 to TRBJ2-7; TRBD1 matches at 7 bases. V lost 3 bases to trimming and J lost 1 base; unmatched junction nucleotides: 3. In germline, CDR1 is SGHTA, CDR2 FQGNSA. There are 14 residues in the CDR3. CDR3 loop: CASSFDRVSYEQYF. CDR3 DNA sequence: TGTGCCAGCAGCTTCGACAGGGTGTCCTACGAGCAGTACTTC.

The V gene is TRBV5-1, the J gene TRBJ1-3; 8 bases are a match to TRBD1. Trimming cost V 0 bases and J 4 bases; bases outside gene matches: 6. The CDR3 consists of 16 residues. CDR1 SGHRS and CDR2 YFSETQ come from the germline V gene. The CDR3 DNA sequence: TGCGCCAGCAGCTTGGATGGACAGGGACAGGGAAACACCATATATTTT. It is translated as CASSLDGQGQGNTIYF.

The rearrangement uses TRBV6-4 and TRBJ2-7; 14 bases match TRBD2. V lost 8 bases, J lost 3 bases, and 9 bases stayed unmatched. The CDR3 is 16 amino acids. The germline gives CDR1 MRHNA, CDR2 SNTAGT. The CDR3 nucleotides are TGTGCCAGCCCGGGACTAGCGGGAGAGAACTACTACGAGCAGTACTTC. It is translated as CASPGLAGENYYEQYF.

V is TRBV30 and J is TRBJ2-5, with unresolved D. This CDR3 comprises 12 residues. Germline V gene lookup returns CDR1 GTSNPN and CDR2 SVGIG (reference sequence). V was cut by 5 bases and J by 2 bases, with 9 bases left in between. For the CDR3, the DNA is TGTGCCTGGGATGGCGGACAAGAGACCCAGTACTTC. Its translation is CAWDGGQETQYF. Based on the CDR3 plus reference TRBV30 and TRBJ2-5, the full variable domain is SQTIHQWPATLVQPVGSPLSLECTVEGTSNPNLYWYRQAAGRGLQLLFYSVGIGQISSEVPQNLSASRPQDRQFILSSKKLLLSDSGFYLCAWDGGQETQYFGPGTRLLVL.

The CDR3 DNA follows: TGTGCCAGCAGCGTACAGGGGGTGAACACTGAAGCTTTCTTT. Translating it yields CASSVQGVNTEAFF. This chain connects TRBV5-5 to TRBJ1-1; 8 bases match TRBD1. V gave up 4 bases and J gave up 0 bases; unmatched junction bases: 2. CDR1 is SGHKS and CDR2 is YYEKEE in the germline V gene (reference sequence). The CDR3 has 14 amino acids.

This clone has a handful of counts. V usage is TRBV5-1 and J usage is TRBJ2-5; D may be TRBD2 (6 bases). V dropped 5 bases and J dropped 1 base, with 12 bases sitting between them. The germline CDR1 and CDR2 sequences are SGHRS and YFSETQ. CDR3 length equals 14 residues. The CDR3 DNA reads TGCGCCAGCAGGTCGGGTAGCGGCCAAGAGACCCAGTACTTC. It encodes CASRSGSGQETQYF.

This sequence joins TRBV15 and TRBJ1-1; TRBD1 is a possible D gene (6 bases). Germline V CDR1 and CDR2: LNHNV, YYDKDF (reference sequence). V lost 0 bases, J lost 4 bases, and 21 bases lay in between. This CDR3 comprises 18 residues. DNA for the CDR3: TGTGCCACCAGCAGAGATCGGGGAACAGGGCGCACGGCCACTGAAGCTTTCTTT. Residues: CATSRDRGTGRTATEAFF.

Here the CDR3 reads CASSPSFYEQYF. For the CDR3, the DNA is TGTGCCAGCAGCCCTTCCTTCTACGAGCAGTACTTC. This chain links TRBV14 with TRBJ2-7; D remains unclear. The CDR3 totals 12 residues. The ends were cut back, 4 bases at V and 3 bases at J, with 7 bases in the middle. Germline loops: CDR1 SGHDN, CDR2 FVKESK.

This clone was recorded at least ten times. The V call is TRBV10-1, the J call TRBJ2-2; 10 bases match TRBD2. Germline CDR1 is WNHNN and CDR2 is SYGVQD (reference sequence). This CDR3 contains 15 residues. J gave up 4 bases and V 4 bases, and 3 bases lay outside the gene matches. CDR3 nucleotide sequence: TGCGCCAGCAGTGTCTCTAGCGGGAGCACCGGGGAGCTGTTTTTT. This sequence encodes CASSVSSGSTGELFF.

The chain couples TRBV11-3 to TRBJ2-5; 7 bases are shared with TRBD2. The length of the CDR3 is 14 residues. Germline CDR1 SGHNT, CDR2 YENEEA. The V and J ends lost 5 bases and 4 bases, in that order; junction bases with no gene match: 7. CDR3 in DNA: TGTGCCAGCAGCCTTTCGGCTAGCGGAGAGACCCAGTACTTC. Translated, it gives CASSLSASGETQYF.

The rearrangement uses TRBV25-1 and TRBJ2-4; D is perhaps TRBD2 (6 bases). The CDR3 extends over 13 amino acids. CDR1 is MGHDK, CDR2 SYGVNS, per germline. The V end lost 2 bases, the J end lost 9 bases, and 11 bases lay between the germline ends. CDR3 in DNA: TGTGCCAGCAGTGAAGAGTGGGGAGGCATTCAGTACTTC. It encodes CASSEEWGGIQYF. Variable domain in full (rest from reference TRBV25-1 and TRBJ2-4): EADIYQTPRYLVIGTGKKITLECSQTMGHDKMYWYQQDPGMELHLIHYSYGVNSTEKGDLSSESTVSRIRTEHFPLTLESARPSHTSQYLCASSEEWGGIQYFGAGTRLSVL.